The sequence of this TCR beta chain was determined in a study of breast tumors, draining lymph nodes, adjacent tissues listed by TCRdb under 2016. About the investigation overall: Breast cancer patients provided tumor, adjacent nontumor tissue and axillary lymph nodes, and the study compared the TCR beta repertoires across these three sources. The study was designed to assess the relationships and possible T-cell exchange between tumor, surrounding tissue and draining lymph node repertoires in human breast cancer. The investigation overall reported the following: The study presented the conclusion that tumor T cells originate in lymph nodes as consistent with a hypothesis, not as something directly demonstrated. The similarity between tumor and nontumor tissue repertoires was significantly greater in luminal-like breast cancer than in basal-like breast cancer. T-cell repertoire diversity in tumors was found to be lower than in lymph nodes but higher than in nontumor tissue, and preferential V and J gene usage was observed. The data were considered consistent with the idea that most tumor T cells come from the lymph node and then expand in tumor tissue.

Sequencing relied on an Illumina HiSeq 2000. Multiplex PCR amplification was used to build the TCR beta chain libraries. High-throughput sequencing was used to analyze the amplified TCR beta chain products. The public reads were run again by TCRdb, first through fastp at Q25 and then through MiXCR, and only productive beta chains were kept. Every distinct CDR3 protein forms one entry, paired with its most common genes and DNA. This sample is represented by some 52,000 distinct CDR3 sequences; around 45% of them were singletons. Jointly, the top ten make up roughly 10% of the sample. For CDR1 and CDR2, the germline V gene (reference sequence) lists DFQATT and SNEGSKA. V is trimmed back by 3 bases and J by 8 bases, and the junction contains 12 bases that no gene match accounts for. The CDR3 has 15 amino acids, counting the end cysteine and phenylalanine. Only CDR3 DNA remains: 45 bases, in frame from the first base.

This clonotype appeared many times. Which antigen it targets is not known. Within one base of it there is no much larger clone, and no base qualities were kept. The sample taken for sequencing was breast tumor tissue. The rearrangement joined TRBV20-1 to TRBJ2-1, and 8 junction bases match TRBD2. The sequence came from a female donor with breast cancer. Some clones in this sample may be carry-over from other donors' samples. The CDR3 region: CSASPAGDFGHEQFF. The sequence in DNA is TGCAGTGCTAGCCCAGCGGGAGACTTTGGCCATGAGCAGTTCTTC.